These T cell receptor beta chains were read from a single sample in a study of cytomegalovirus exposure and HLA in healthy donors. Sequencing was performed with immunoSEQ multiplex PCR; in TCRdb, only in-frame clones are kept and a portion is missing. The data contain 85,000 to 130,000 clones, approximately 82% of them singletons. The material sequenced was PBMCs. The receptors shown here come from a woman under 30 in good health and CMV-seronegative. CDR3s include the opening cysteine and the closing phenylalanine or tryptophan. The D gene is left open where the match is weak. Some rows mark clone size as missing; the rest say once, few, many or name a class of expanded clone.

D gene: .; V gene: TRBV7-2; J gene: TRBJ2-3; clone size: .; CDR3 protein: CASSLVWTETDTQYF; CDR3 DNA: TGTGCCAGCAGCTTAGTCTGGACAGAAACAGATACGCAGTATTTT
D gene: TRBD1; V gene: TRBV7-8; J gene: TRBJ1-2; clone size: .; CDR3 protein: CASSPGQGNYGYTF; CDR3 DNA: TGTGCCAGCAGCCCCGGACAGGGAAACTATGGCTACACCTTC
D gene: TRBD1; V gene: TRBV7-2; J gene: TRBJ2-7; clone size: .; CDR3 protein: CASSLFLGDSYEQYF; CDR3 DNA: TGTGCCAGCAGCTTATTTTTAGGGGACAGCTACGAGCAGTACTTC
D gene: .; V gene: TRBV7-9; J gene: TRBJ2-1; clone size: .; CDR3 protein: CASSLAWTEENEQFF; CDR3 DNA: TGTGCCAGCAGCTTAGCTTGGACGGAGGAGAATGAGCAGTTCTTC
D gene: .; V gene: TRBV5-1; J gene: TRBJ1-2; clone size: .; CDR3 protein: CASSLRPGQASNYGYTF; CDR3 DNA: TGCGCCAGCAGCTTACGGCCAGGCCAGGCCTCTAACTATGGCTACACCTTC
D gene: TRBD2; V gene: TRBV6-6; J gene: TRBJ2-3; clone size: once; CDR3 protein: CASSYLGGGAKDTQYF; CDR3 DNA: TGTGCCAGCAGTTACTTGGGCGGGGGGGCGAAAGATACGCAGTATTTT
D gene: TRBD1; V gene: TRBV19; J gene: TRBJ1-2; clone size: .; CDR3 protein: CASRTWTGYGYTF; CDR3 DNA: TGTGCCAGTAGGACATGGACAGGGTATGGCTACACCTTC
D gene: TRBD1; V gene: TRBV7-3; J gene: TRBJ2-2; clone size: .; CDR3 protein: CASTSDRRTGELFF; CDR3 DNA: TGTGCCAGCACCTCGGACAGGAGAACCGGGGAGCTGTTTTTT
D gene: .; V gene: TRBV14; J gene: TRBJ2-5; clone size: .; CDR3 protein: CASSQDRRETQYF; CDR3 DNA: TGTGCCAGCAGCCAAGACAGAAGAGAGACCCAGTACTTC
D gene: TRBD2; V gene: TRBV7-9; J gene: TRBJ2-4; clone size: .; CDR3 protein: CSSQRSTGGGLAKNIQYF; CDR3 DNA: TGTTCCAGCCAACGGAGTACGGGGGGAGGACTAGCCAAAAACATTCAGTACTTC
D gene: .; V gene: TRBV28; J gene: TRBJ2-7; clone size: .; CDR3 protein: CASSLQGRRTYEQYF; CDR3 DNA: TGTGCCAGCAGTTTGCAGGGCCGACGTACCTACGAGCAGTACTTC
D gene: TRBD1; V gene: TRBV11-2; J gene: TRBJ2-7; clone size: few; CDR3 protein: CASSQDRGREQYF; CDR3 DNA: TGTGCCAGCAGCCAGGACAGGGGGCGGGAGCAGTACTTC
D gene: .; V gene: TRBV4-3; J gene: TRBJ2-7; clone size: .; CDR3 protein: CASSQDVLAYEQYF; CDR3 DNA: TGCGCCAGCAGCCAAGATGTACTAGCCTACGAGCAGTACTTC
D gene: .; V gene: TRBV20-1; J gene: TRBJ2-7; clone size: .; CDR3 protein: CSARDRGEQYF; CDR3 DNA: TGCAGTGCTAGAGATAGGGGGGAGCAGTACTTC
D gene: TRBD2; V gene: TRBV19; J gene: TRBJ2-5; clone size: .; CDR3 protein: CASSRVGGAGETQYF; CDR3 DNA: TGTGCCAGTAGTCGAGTCGGGGGGGCCGGAGAGACCCAGTACTTC
D gene: .; V gene: TRBV19; J gene: TRBJ1-4; clone size: .; CDR3 protein: CASSPVSGVPDWSNEKLFF; CDR3 DNA: TGTGCCAGTAGTCCCGTTTCGGGGGTTCCCGATTGGAGCAATGAAAAACTGTTTTTT
D gene: .; V gene: TRBV19; J gene: TRBJ2-7; clone size: .; CDR3 protein: CASSIRGSRAEQYF; CDR3 DNA: TGTGCCAGTAGTATCCGGGGGTCTCGGGCCGAGCAGTACTTC
D gene: TRBD1; V gene: TRBV7-9; J gene: TRBJ2-7; clone size: .; CDR3 protein: CASSLGGKGAENYEQYF; CDR3 DNA: TGTGCCAGCAGCTTAGGGGGGAAGGGGGCGGAGAACTACGAGCAGTACTTC
D gene: TRBD2; V gene: TRBV6-5; J gene: TRBJ2-7; clone size: few; CDR3 protein: CASSYSLAGSYEQYF; CDR3 DNA: TGTGCCAGCAGTTACTCGCTAGCGGGCTCCTACGAGCAGTACTTC
D gene: TRBD1; V gene: TRBV6-6; J gene: TRBJ1-4; clone size: .; CDR3 protein: CASSETDRGLEKLFF; CDR3 DNA: TGTGCCAGCAGCGAGACGGACAGGGGGCTTGAAAAACTGTTTTTT
D gene: TRBD1; V gene: TRBV7-7; J gene: TRBJ2-5; clone size: .; CDR3 protein: CASSFGQGAGETQYF; CDR3 DNA: TGTGCTAGCAGCTTCGGACAGGGGGCAGGAGAGACCCAGTACTTC
D gene: TRBD2; V gene: TRBV12-5; J gene: TRBJ2-7; clone size: .; CDR3 protein: CASDEREVCDEQYF; CDR3 DNA: TGTGCTAGTGACGAGCGGGAGGTATGCGACGAGCAGTACTTC
D gene: TRBD2; V gene: TRBV28; J gene: TRBJ2-7; clone size: .; CDR3 protein: CASSPPGLAEYFGEQYF; CDR3 DNA: TGTGCCAGCAGTCCACCGGGACTAGCGGAGTATTTCGGCGAGCAGTACTTC
D gene: .; V gene: TRBV29-1; J gene: TRBJ2-2; clone size: .; CDR3 protein: CSVSGLAIGELFF; CDR3 DNA: TGCAGCGTCTCTGGCCTAGCGATCGGGGAGCTGTTTTTT
D gene: .; V gene: TRBV29-1; J gene: TRBJ1-2; clone size: .; CDR3 protein: CSVEDETGNYGYTF; CDR3 DNA: TGCAGCGTTGAAGACGAAACAGGGAACTATGGCTACACCTTC
D gene: TRBD2; V gene: TRBV7-9; J gene: TRBJ2-7; clone size: .; CDR3 protein: CSSSKRAGVEQYF; CDR3 DNA: TGTTCCAGCAGCAAAAGGGCGGGGGTGGAGCAGTACTTC
D gene: TRBD2; V gene: TRBV27; J gene: TRBJ2-2; clone size: .; CDR3 protein: CASSLGGGTGELFF; CDR3 DNA: TGTGCCAGCAGCCTGGGCGGGGGCACCGGGGAGCTGTTTTTT
D gene: .; V gene: TRBV6-5; J gene: TRBJ2-1; clone size: .; CDR3 protein: CASSYSQAANEQFF; CDR3 DNA: TGTGCCAGCAGTTACTCACAGGCGGCGAATGAGCAGTTCTTC
D gene: TRBD1; V gene: TRBV28; J gene: TRBJ1-2; clone size: .; CDR3 protein: CASSWVKQGSLVGYTF; CDR3 DNA: TGTGCCAGCAGTTGGGTCAAACAGGGGAGCCTTGTTGGGTACACCTTC
D gene: .; V gene: TRBV27; J gene: TRBJ1-1; clone size: .; CDR3 protein: CASSLRYRENTEAFF; CDR3 DNA: TGTGCCAGCAGTTTGAGGTACAGGGAGAACACTGAAGCTTTCTTT
D gene: TRBD1; V gene: TRBV10-3; J gene: TRBJ1-5; clone size: .; CDR3 protein: CAISLGQGAGQPQHF; CDR3 DNA: TGTGCCATCAGCCTGGGACAGGGGGCTGGGCAGCCCCAGCATTTT
D gene: .; V gene: TRBV15; J gene: TRBJ2-7; clone size: .; CDR3 protein: CATSRGKGVYEQYF; CDR3 DNA: TGTGCCACCAGCAGAGGCAAGGGAGTCTACGAGCAGTACTTC
D gene: TRBD1; V gene: TRBV29-1; J gene: TRBJ1-5; clone size: .; CDR3 protein: CSVATGIHQPQHF; CDR3 DNA: TGCAGCGTGGCGACAGGGATTCATCAGCCCCAGCATTTT
D gene: .; V gene: TRBV4-2; J gene: TRBJ2-7; clone size: few; CDR3 protein: CASSQAVERVYEQYF; CDR3 DNA: TGTGCCAGCAGCCAAGCGGTCGAGCGGGTCTACGAGCAGTACTTC
D gene: .; V gene: TRBV25-1; J gene: TRBJ1-6; clone size: .; CDR3 protein: CASSESAGWGSPLHF; CDR3 DNA: TGTGCCAGCAGTGAATCGGCAGGGTGGGGATCACCCCTCCACTTT
D gene: .; V gene: TRBV6-1; J gene: TRBJ1-3; clone size: once; CDR3 protein: CASSEREAGTIYF; CDR3 DNA: TGTGCCAGCAGTGAAAGGGAGGCGGGCACCATATATTTT
D gene: TRBD2; V gene: TRBV5-4; J gene: TRBJ2-7; clone size: .; CDR3 protein: CASSPTRTSGSLSYEQYF; CDR3 DNA: TGTGCCAGCAGCCCCACCAGGACTAGCGGAAGCCTTTCCTACGAGCAGTACTTC
D gene: TRBD2; V gene: TRBV9; J gene: TRBJ2-3; clone size: .; CDR3 protein: CASSVRYSGGASTDTQYF; CDR3 DNA: TGTGCCAGCAGCGTTCGATATAGCGGGGGAGCTAGCACAGATACGCAGTATTTT
D gene: TRBD2; V gene: TRBV6-6; J gene: TRBJ2-7; clone size: .; CDR3 protein: CASRGTSGSYEQYF; CDR3 DNA: TGTGCCAGCAGGGGGACTAGCGGGAGTTACGAGCAGTACTTC
D gene: TRBD1; V gene: TRBV2; J gene: TRBJ1-5; clone size: .; CDR3 protein: CASSETTGSGFSAQHF; CDR3 DNA: TGTGCCAGCAGCGAGACGACAGGGAGCGGGTTTTCAGCCCAGCATTTT
D gene: .; V gene: TRBV19; J gene: TRBJ2-1; clone size: .; CDR3 protein: CVTTPWTDLQGEQFF; CDR3 DNA: TGTGTCACCACCCCCTGGACGGACCTTCAGGGTGAGCAGTTCTTC
D gene: .; V gene: TRBV2; J gene: TRBJ1-4; clone size: .; CDR3 protein: CASMREDEKLFF; CDR3 DNA: TGTGCCAGCATGAGGGAGGATGAAAAACTGTTTTTT
D gene: .; V gene: TRBV30; J gene: TRBJ1-1; clone size: .; CDR3 protein: CAWGGQTLNTEAFF; CDR3 DNA: TGTGCCTGGGGGGGACAAACCCTGAACACTGAAGCTTTCTTT
D gene: TRBD1; V gene: TRBV7-9; J gene: TRBJ2-2; clone size: .; CDR3 protein: CASSTGEAGELFF; CDR3 DNA: TGTGCCAGCAGCACAGGGGAAGCCGGGGAGCTGTTTTTT
D gene: .; V gene: TRBV4-3; J gene: TRBJ1-4; clone size: medium-sized; CDR3 protein: CASSQESGRGSEKLFF; CDR3 DNA: TGCGCCAGCAGCCAAGAATCCGGTCGAGGGAGTGAAAAACTGTTTTTT
D gene: TRBD2; V gene: TRBV11-2; J gene: TRBJ2-1; clone size: .; CDR3 protein: CASSSGRSSGGSLNEQFF; CDR3 DNA: TGTGCCAGCAGCTCAGGACGAAGTAGCGGGGGGTCCCTCAATGAGCAGTTCTTC
D gene: .; V gene: TRBV5-1; J gene: TRBJ2-1; clone size: .; CDR3 protein: CASSRGTSDSYNEQFF; CDR3 DNA: TGCGCCAGCAGCCGAGGGACATCCGACTCCTACAATGAGCAGTTCTTC
D gene: .; V gene: TRBV15; J gene: TRBJ2-3; clone size: .; CDR3 protein: CATSRDLNTDTQYF; CDR3 DNA: TGTGCCACCAGCAGAGATTTAAACACAGATACGCAGTATTTT
D gene: TRBD1; V gene: TRBV23-1; J gene: TRBJ2-3; clone size: .; CDR3 protein: CASSQAGTGREDTQYF; CDR3 DNA: TGCGCCAGCAGTCAGGCCGGGACAGGGAGAGAAGATACGCAGTATTTT
D gene: .; V gene: TRBV5-4; J gene: TRBJ2-3; clone size: .; CDR3 protein: CASSPTPFPDTQYF; CDR3 DNA: TGTGCCAGCAGCCCTACCCCTTTCCCAGATACGCAGTATTTT
D gene: .; V gene: TRBV7-9; J gene: TRBJ2-1; clone size: .; CDR3 protein: CASSPKQGPYNEQFF; CDR3 DNA: TGTGCCAGCAGCCCCAAACAGGGCCCTTACAATGAGCAGTTCTTC